What follows is one TCR beta chain and its context. The antigen remains unidentified. The read gets to within 3 residues of the CDR3 end, and the germline J gene fills in the rest. Profiled with immunoSEQ multiplex PCR; TCRdb holds only in-frame clones, not every one. The listing records around 3,000 clones. The data originate from a study of Tregs in tolerant kidney transplant recipients. This CDR3 comprises 14 residues. Germline CDR1 and CDR2: SGHNT and YYREEE (reference sequence). Study-wide results and caveats: Tregs expanded with activated donor B cells seemed most donor-specific. Validation in larger populations is needed because few patients were studied. Antigen-driven expansion was suggested because donor-specific Tregs expanded more than all Tregs in tolerant patients.

CFSE-labeled recipient PBMCs were cultured more than 5 days with irradiated graft donor PBMCs, then FACS-sorted. The chain employs TRBV5-4 and TRBJ1-2; the D gene is possibly TRBD1 (6 bases). The source was CD8+ T cells from blood cultured with allogeneic cells, collected before the transplant. The clonotype comes from a human patient who received a combined kidney and bone marrow transplant. CDR3 bases read: TGTGCCAGCAGCTTGGTCGGGGGGCGCGACGGC. It yields the protein CASSLVGGRDG. The whole CDR3 sequence reads CASSLVGGRDGYTF.